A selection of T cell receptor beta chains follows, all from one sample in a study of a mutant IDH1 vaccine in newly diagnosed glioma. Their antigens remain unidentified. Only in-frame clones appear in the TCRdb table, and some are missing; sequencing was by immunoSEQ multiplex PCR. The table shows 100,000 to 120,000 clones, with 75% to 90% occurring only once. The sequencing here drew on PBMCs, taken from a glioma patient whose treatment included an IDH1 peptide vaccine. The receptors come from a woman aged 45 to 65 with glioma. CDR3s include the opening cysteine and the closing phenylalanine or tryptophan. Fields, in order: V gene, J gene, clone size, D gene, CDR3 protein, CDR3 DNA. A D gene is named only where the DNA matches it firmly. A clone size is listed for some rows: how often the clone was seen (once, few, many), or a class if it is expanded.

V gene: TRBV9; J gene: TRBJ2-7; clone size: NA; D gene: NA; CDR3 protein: CASSSPDNGAYEQYF; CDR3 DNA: TGTGCCAGCAGCTCCCCGGACAATGGTGCCTACGAGCAGTACTTC
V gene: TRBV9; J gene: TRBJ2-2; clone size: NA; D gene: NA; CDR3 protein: CASSAPKSGAMTGELFF; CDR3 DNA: TGTGCCAGCAGCGCCCCCAAGAGCGGCGCCATGACCGGGGAGCTGTTTTTT
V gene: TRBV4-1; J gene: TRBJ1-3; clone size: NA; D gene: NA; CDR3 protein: CASSQARAASGNTIYF; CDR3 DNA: TGCGCCAGCAGCCAAGCCAGGGCGGCTTCTGGAAACACCATATATTTT
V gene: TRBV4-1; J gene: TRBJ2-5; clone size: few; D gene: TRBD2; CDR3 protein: CASSQNGRHETQYF; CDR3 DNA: TGCGCCAGCAGCCAGAACGGGAGGCATGAGACCCAGTACTTC
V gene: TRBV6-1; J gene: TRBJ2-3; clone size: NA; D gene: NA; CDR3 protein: CASRGAGAGTDTQYF; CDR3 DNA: TGTGCCAGCAGAGGTGCAGGGGCGGGAACAGATACGCAGTATTTT
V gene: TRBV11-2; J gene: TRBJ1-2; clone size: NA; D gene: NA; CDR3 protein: CASSFLDGYTF; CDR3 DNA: TGTGCCAGCAGCTTTTTGGATGGCTACACCTTC
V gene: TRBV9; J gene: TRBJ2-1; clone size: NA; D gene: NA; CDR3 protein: CASSTSPSGSYNEQFF; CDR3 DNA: TGTGCCAGCAGCACCAGTCCCTCAGGGTCCTACAATGAGCAGTTCTTC
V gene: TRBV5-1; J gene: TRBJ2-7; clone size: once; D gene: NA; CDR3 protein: CASSWTTQGGYEQYF; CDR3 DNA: TGCGCCAGCAGCTGGACCACCCAGGGAGGCTACGAGCAGTACTTC
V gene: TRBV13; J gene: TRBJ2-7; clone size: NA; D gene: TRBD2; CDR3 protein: CASSKGLAGRGGEQYF; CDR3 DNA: TGTGCCAGCAGCAAGGGACTAGCGGGACGAGGTGGCGAGCAGTACTTC
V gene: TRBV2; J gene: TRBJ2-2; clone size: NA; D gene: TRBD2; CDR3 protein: CASSGLAANTGELFF; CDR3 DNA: TGTGCCAGCAGTGGACTAGCGGCGAACACCGGGGAGCTGTTTTTT
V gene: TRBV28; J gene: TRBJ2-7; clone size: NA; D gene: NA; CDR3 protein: CASSASVYEQYF; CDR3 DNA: TGTGCCAGCAGCGCCTCCGTTTACGAGCAGTACTTC
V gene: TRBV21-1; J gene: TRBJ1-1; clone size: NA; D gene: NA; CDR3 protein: CASSKGGQANTEAFF; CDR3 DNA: TGTGCCAGCAGCAAAGGGGGACAGGCCAACACTGAAGCTTTCTTT
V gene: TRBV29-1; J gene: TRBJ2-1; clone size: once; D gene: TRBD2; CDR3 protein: CSVGDAGGSYNEQFF; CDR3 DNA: TGCAGCGTTGGCGACGCGGGAGGTTCCTACAATGAGCAGTTCTTC
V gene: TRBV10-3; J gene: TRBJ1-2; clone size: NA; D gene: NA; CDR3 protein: CAISEGASDYGYTF; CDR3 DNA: TGTGCCATCAGTGAGGGGGCGTCGGACTATGGCTACACCTTC
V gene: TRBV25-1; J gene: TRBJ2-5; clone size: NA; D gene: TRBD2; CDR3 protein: CASSVLAGGTQYF; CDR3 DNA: TGTGCCAGCAGTGTACTAGCGGGTGGGACCCAGTACTTC
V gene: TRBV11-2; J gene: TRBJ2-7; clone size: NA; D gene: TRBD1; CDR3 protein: CASKQGARGEQYF; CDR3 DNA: TGTGCCAGCAAACAGGGGGCGAGAGGCGAGCAGTACTTC
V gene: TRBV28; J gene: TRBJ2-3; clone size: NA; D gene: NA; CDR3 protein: CASRPGTATDTQYF; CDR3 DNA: TGTGCCAGCAGACCCGGGACGGCCACAGATACGCAGTATTTT
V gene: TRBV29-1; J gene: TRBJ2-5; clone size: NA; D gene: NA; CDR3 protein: CSMYRDIQETQYF; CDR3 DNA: TGCAGCATGTACAGGGACATACAAGAGACCCAGTACTTC
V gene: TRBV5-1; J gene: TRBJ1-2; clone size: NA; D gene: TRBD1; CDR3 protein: CASSLFSGGVQNYGYTF; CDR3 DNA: TGCGCCAGCAGCTTGTTTTCAGGGGGCGTACAAAACTATGGCTACACCTTC
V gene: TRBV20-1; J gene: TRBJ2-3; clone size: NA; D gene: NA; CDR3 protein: CSAPNRDTQYF; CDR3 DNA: TGCAGTGCTCCCAACCGAGATACGCAGTATTTT
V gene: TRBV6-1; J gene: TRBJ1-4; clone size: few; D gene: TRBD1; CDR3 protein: CATHPGQGSNEKLFF; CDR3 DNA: TGTGCCACCCACCCAGGACAGGGGTCTAATGAAAAACTGTTTTTT
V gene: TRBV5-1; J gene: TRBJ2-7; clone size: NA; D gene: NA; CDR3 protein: CASSTNAGTPPYEQYF; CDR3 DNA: TGCGCCAGCAGCACAAACGCCGGGACCCCCCCCTACGAGCAGTACTTC
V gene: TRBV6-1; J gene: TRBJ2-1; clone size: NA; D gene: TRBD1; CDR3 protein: CASLDREPFF; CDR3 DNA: TGTGCCAGCCTAGACAGGGAACCGTTCTTC
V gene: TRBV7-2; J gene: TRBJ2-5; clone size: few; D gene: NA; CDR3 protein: CASRRDGSGQETQYF; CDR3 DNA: TGTGCCAGCAGACGAGATGGCTCGGGGCAAGAGACCCAGTACTTC
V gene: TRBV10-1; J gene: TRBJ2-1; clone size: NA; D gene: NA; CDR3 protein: CASSEYERSSYNEQFF; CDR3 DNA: TGCGCCAGCAGTGAGTATGAAAGGAGCTCCTACAATGAGCAGTTCTTC
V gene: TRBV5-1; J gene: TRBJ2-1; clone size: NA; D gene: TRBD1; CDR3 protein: CASRTGTGAYNEQFF; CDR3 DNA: TGCGCCAGCAGAACCGGGACAGGGGCCTACAATGAGCAGTTCTTC
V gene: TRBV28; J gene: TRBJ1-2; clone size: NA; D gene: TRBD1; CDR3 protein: CASSAPGTGNYGYTF; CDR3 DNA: TGTGCCAGCAGTGCTCCCGGGACAGGCAACTATGGCTACACCTTC
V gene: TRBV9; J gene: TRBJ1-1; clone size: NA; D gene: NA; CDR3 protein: CASSVGDRRTPEAFF; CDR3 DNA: TGTGCCAGCAGCGTAGGGGACCGGCGAACGCCTGAAGCTTTCTTT
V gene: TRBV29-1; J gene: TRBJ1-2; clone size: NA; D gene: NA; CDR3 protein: CSVGGGYGYTF; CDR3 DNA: TGCAGCGTTGGAGGGGGCTATGGCTACACCTTC
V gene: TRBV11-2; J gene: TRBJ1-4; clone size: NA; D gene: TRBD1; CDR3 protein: CASSLGTGRNEKLFF; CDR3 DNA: TGTGCCAGCAGCTTAGGGACAGGCAGAAACGAAAAACTGTTTTTT
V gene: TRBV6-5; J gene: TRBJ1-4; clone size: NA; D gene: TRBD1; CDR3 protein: CASRVDRGYDEKLFF; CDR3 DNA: TGTGCCAGCAGAGTGGACAGGGGCTATGATGAAAAACTGTTTTTT
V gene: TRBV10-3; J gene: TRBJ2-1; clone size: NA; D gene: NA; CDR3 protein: CAISELDEQFF; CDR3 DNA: TGTGCCATCAGTGAATTAGATGAGCAGTTCTTC
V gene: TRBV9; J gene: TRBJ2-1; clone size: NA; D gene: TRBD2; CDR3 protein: CASSVAGREGLRNEQFF; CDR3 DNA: TGTGCCAGCAGCGTAGCTGGGCGGGAGGGCCTCCGAAATGAGCAGTTCTTC
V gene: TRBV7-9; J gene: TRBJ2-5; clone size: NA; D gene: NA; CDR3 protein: CASSLIRGLNYRETQYF; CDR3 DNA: TGTGCCAGCAGCCTTATACGGGGGTTGAATTATCGAGAGACCCAGTACTTC
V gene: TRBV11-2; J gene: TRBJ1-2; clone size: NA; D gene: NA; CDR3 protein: CASSWEGYGYTF; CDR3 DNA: TGTGCCAGCAGCTGGGAGGGGTATGGCTACACCTTC
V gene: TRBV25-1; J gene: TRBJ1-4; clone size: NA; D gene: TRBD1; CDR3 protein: CASSEGSRGLEKLFF; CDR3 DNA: TGTGCCAGCAGTGAGGGGAGCAGGGGGCTGGAAAAACTGTTTTTT
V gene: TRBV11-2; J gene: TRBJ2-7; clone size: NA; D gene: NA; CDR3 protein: CASSPDYEQYF; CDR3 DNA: TGTGCCAGCAGCCCTGACTACGAGCAGTACTTC
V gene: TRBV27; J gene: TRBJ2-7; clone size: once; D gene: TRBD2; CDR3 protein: CASSSSGRSYEQYF; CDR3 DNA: TGTGCCAGCAGTTCTAGCGGGAGGTCCTACGAGCAGTACTTC
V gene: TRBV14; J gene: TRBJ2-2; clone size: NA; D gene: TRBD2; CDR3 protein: CASSQLAGGHTGELFF; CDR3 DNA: TGTGCCAGCAGCCAGCTAGCGGGAGGGCACACCGGGGAGCTGTTTTTT
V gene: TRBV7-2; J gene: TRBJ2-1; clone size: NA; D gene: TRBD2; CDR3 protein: CASMAGVSYNEQFF; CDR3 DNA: TGTGCCAGTATGGCGGGAGTCTCCTACAATGAGCAGTTCTTC
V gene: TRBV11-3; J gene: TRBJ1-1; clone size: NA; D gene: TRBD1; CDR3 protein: CASSLGSGQDTEAFF; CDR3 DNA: TGTGCCAGCAGCTTAGGGTCCGGACAGGACACTGAAGCTTTCTTT
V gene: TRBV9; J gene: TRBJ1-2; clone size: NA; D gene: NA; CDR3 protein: CASEGGTNYGYTF; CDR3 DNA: TGTGCTAGCGAGGGGGGGACCAACTATGGCTACACCTTC
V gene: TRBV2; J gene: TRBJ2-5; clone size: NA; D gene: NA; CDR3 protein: CASRENRDQETQYF; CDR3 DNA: TGTGCCAGCAGGGAGAACAGGGATCAAGAGACCCAGTACTTC
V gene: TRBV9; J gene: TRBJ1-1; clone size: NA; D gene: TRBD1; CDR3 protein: CASSVQQGAGTEAFF; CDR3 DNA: TGTGCCAGCAGCGTACAACAGGGGGCGGGCACTGAAGCTTTCTTT
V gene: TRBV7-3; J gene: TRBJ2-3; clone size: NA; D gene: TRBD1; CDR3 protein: CASSPDRGLADTQYF; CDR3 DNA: TGTGCCAGCAGCCCGGACAGGGGGCTCGCAGATACGCAGTATTTT